A single sample is the source of the 24 T cell receptor beta chains below, sequenced in a study of Ad26.COV2.S vaccination and SARS-CoV-2 variants. Profiled with immunoSEQ multiplex PCR; TCRdb holds only in-frame clones, not every one. This sample has some 290,000 clones, with approximately 80% found just once. Treatment of the sample: approximately 18 received Ad26.COV2.S at low or high dose, single or two shots; about 5 received placebo; per-sample allocation not given. At day 63 after the first vaccine or placebo injection, samples were drawn. Sample: peripheral blood, taken in a trial of Ad26.COV2.S vaccine versus placebo. The receptors were sampled from a person between 18 and 65 years old who received the Ad26.COV2.S COVID-19 vaccine or a placebo.

This rearrangement joins TRBV7-2 to TRBJ2-2, with D possibly TRBD2 on 5 matching bases. The V end was cut by 1 base, the J end by 6 bases, with 18 bases between. CDR1 is SGHTA and CDR2 is FQGNSA in the germline V gene. The CDR3 totals 17 residues. The CDR3 loop reads CASSLVARGAGAGELFF. CDR3 DNA sequence: TGTGCCAGCAGCTTAGTAGCCCGGGGAGCAGGTGCCGGGGAGCTGTTTTTT.

The chain combines TRBV6-1 with TRBJ2-1, with a weak D call TRBD1 (5 bases). Germline V gene lookup returns CDR1 MNHNS and CDR2 SASEGT. V was trimmed by 3 bases and J by 6 bases, leaving 18 bases between them. This CDR3 contains 16 residues. CDR3 protein: CASSDERGPTGNEQFF. The CDR3 coding sequence is TGTGCCAGCAGTGATGAAAGGGGTCCGACGGGCAATGAGCAGTTCTTC.

V is TRBV4-2 and J is TRBJ1-1; 7 nucleotides align to TRBD1. The V gene's germline CDR1 is LGHNA and CDR2 YNFKEQ. The junction had 9 bases not matched to a gene; V was cut back by 2 bases and J by 0 bases. The length of the CDR3 is 17 residues. The CDR3 nucleotides read TGTGCCAGCAGCCAAACAGGGGCAGGGGGGGTGAACACTGAAGCTTTCTTT. Amino acids: CASSQTGAGGVNTEAFF.

V and J are TRBV27 and TRBJ1-4; TRBD1 matches at 8 bases. The V gene end was trimmed by 6 bases and the J gene end by 2 bases; junction bases not matched to a gene: 8. Germline CDR1 MNHEY, CDR2 SMNVEV (reference sequence). The CDR3 spans 16 residues. This CDR3 is CASRRRTGLTNEKLFF. CDR3 in DNA: TGTGCCAGCAGAAGACGGACAGGGCTCACTAATGAAAAACTGTTTTTT.

Only a few counts were recorded for this clone. This chain uses TRBV4-2 with TRBJ2-5; TRBD2 matches at 16 bases. The CDR3 length is 17 residues. Germline loops: CDR1 LGHNA, CDR2 YNFKEQ. The J segment lost 4 bases and the V segment lost 2 bases, leaving 4 bases of the junction unmatched. The CDR3 is CASSQPGTSGGVETQYF. The CDR3 DNA reads as TGTGCCAGCAGCCAACCTGGGACTAGCGGGGGGGTAGAGACCCAGTACTTC.

This clone was found a few times. The V call is TRBV28, the J call TRBJ2-7; D might be TRBD2 (7 bases). The length of the CDR3 is 13 residues. CDR1 and CDR2 from the germline V gene are MDHEN and SYDVKM. V lost 6 bases and J 6 bases, leaving 15 bases between the germline ends. CDR3 sequence reads: CASSPWGGGEQYF. In nucleotides, the CDR3 is TGTGCCAGCAGCCCCTGGGGGGGCGGCGAGCAGTACTTC.

The rearrangement uses TRBV7-2 and TRBJ1-6; possible D gene TRBD1, 5 bases. CDR3 length: 13 residues. CDR1 is SGHTA and CDR2 is FQGNSA in the germline V gene. V shed 0 bases and J shed 9 bases, with 6 bases lying between them. This CDR3 reads CASSLAGGSPLHF. DNA of the CDR3: TGTGCCAGCAGCTTAGCGGGGGGTTCACCCCTCCACTTT.

The rearrangement links TRBV7-2 to TRBJ2-1; D is uncertain. The CDR3 length is 13 residues. Germline V lookup: CDR1 SGHTA, CDR2 FQGNSA. V dropped 0 bases and J dropped 9 bases, with 9 bases sitting between them. The chain's CDR3 is CASSLAGAPEQFF. CDR3 nucleotides: TGTGCCAGCAGCTTAGCTGGCGCGCCTGAGCAGTTCTTC.

The CDR3 nucleotides read TGTGCCACCGCGACAGGGAATGAAGCTTTCTTT. It specifies CATATGNEAFF. The J gene is TRBJ1-1, the V gene TRBV24-1; the match to TRBD1 covers 7 bases. V lost 9 bases, J lost 7 bases, and 4 bases stayed unmatched. Looked up from germline, CDR1 is KGHDR and CDR2 is SFDVKD. CDR3 length: 11 residues.

This clone was recorded only once. The same CDR3 also results from other DNA sequences found in this sample. This CDR3 reads CASSPETGEAFF. The CDR3 DNA reads as TGCGCCAGCAGCCCAGAGACAGGGGAAGCTTTCTTT. The chain carries TRBV5-1 and TRBJ1-1; 7 nucleotides line up with TRBD1. Germline V gene data show CDR1 as SGHRS and CDR2 as YFSETQ. The V and J ends lost 4 bases and 8 bases, in that order; junction bases with no gene match: 5. The CDR3 extends over 12 amino acids.

V is TRBV6-5 and J is TRBJ1-2; 8 bases align to TRBD1. The CDR3 runs 12 residues. With 6 bases clipped from V and 10 bases from J, the junction kept 7 bases outside the gene matches. The V gene's germline CDR1 is MNHEY and CDR2 SVGAGI. CDR3 nucleotide sequence: TGTGCCAGCAGCAGGGGGCGCCCCCCCTACACCTTC. This codes for CASSRGRPPYTF.

This chain connects TRBV19 to TRBJ2-1; the D is unclear. The CDR3 consists of 16 residues. Germline CDR1 LNHDA, CDR2 SQIVND (reference sequence). V lost 0 bases and J 1 base, leaving 10 bases between the germline ends. CDR3 DNA sequence: TGTGCCAGTAGTATAGATCATGGCGGTTCCTACAATGAGCAGTTCTTC. Amino acids: CASSIDHGGSYNEQFF.

This chain's CDR3 is CASSLGRQALFSDGYTF. As DNA, the CDR3 is TGTGCCAGCAGCTTAGGAAGGCAGGCTTTATTTTCCGATGGCTACACCTTC. The chain is built from TRBV11-2 and TRBJ1-2, with D unclear. V was clipped by 1 base and J by 6 bases, with 21 bases between them. The length of the CDR3 is 17 residues. CDR1 and CDR2 (germline): SGHAT, FQNNGV.

The J gene is TRBJ2-7, the V gene TRBV3-1 (or the pseudogene TRBV3-2); the D gene is possibly TRBD1 (5 bases). The CDR3 consists of 14 residues. V was clipped by 1 base and J by 3 bases, with 10 bases between them. The germline gives CDR1 LGHDT, CDR2 YNNKEL (reference sequence). The CDR3 bases are TGTGCCAGCAGCCAAGGATCAGGGCGCTACGAGCAGTACTTC. As protein: CASSQGSGRYEQYF.

The chain recombines TRBV7-9 with TRBJ1-1; 7 bases line up with TRBD1. The CDR3 has 16 amino acids. Germline lookup yields CDR1 SEHNR and CDR2 FQNEAQ (reference sequence). V trimming: 5 bases; J trimming: 3 bases; junction bases outside the gene matches: 12. CDR3 DNA: TGTGCCAGCAGCCCCCGGAGACAGGGCGGTGACACTGAAGCTTTCTTT. Residues: CASSPRRQGGDTEAFF.

The chain has TRBV11-2 and TRBJ2-1; TRBD1 aligns across 7 bases. Germline CDR1 is SGHAT and CDR2 is FQNNGV. The CDR3 has 14 residues. The V segment lost 5 bases and the J segment 6 bases; nucleotides outside the gene matches: 7. This CDR3 is CASSNPTGFNEQFF. In nucleotides, the CDR3 is TGTGCCAGCAGCAACCCGACAGGGTTCAATGAGCAGTTCTTC.

The chain recombines TRBV6-5 with TRBJ2-5; D perhaps matches TRBD1 (6 bases). The CDR3 runs 14 residues. With 7 bases removed from V and 5 bases from J, the gap between germline ends came to 17 bases. CDR1 and CDR2 (germline): MNHEY, SVGAGI. This chain's CDR3 is CASTDDRTRETQYF. Written as DNA, the CDR3 is TGTGCCAGCACCGACGACAGGACGAGGGAGACCCAGTACTTC.

This clone has just a few counts. This chain joins TRBV29-1 and TRBJ2-2, with D possibly being TRBD2 (6 bases). Germline V gene sequence: CDR1 SQVTM, CDR2 ANQGSEA. This CDR3 has 15 residues. V lost 6 bases to trimming and J lost 3 bases, with 17 bases between them. Here the CDR3 reads CSVKPGGRDTGELFF. The CDR3 nucleotides read TGCAGCGTGAAGCCCGGGGGTAGGGACACCGGGGAGCTGTTTTTT.

The J gene is TRBJ1-1, the V gene TRBV7-9, with D tentatively TRBD1 (5 bases). CDR1 and CDR2 from the germline V gene are SEHNR and FQNEAQ (reference sequence). The CDR3 totals 12 residues. Deletions cut 3 bases from V and 6 bases from J, with 8 bases between. CDR3 protein: CASSFGGPEAFF. CDR3 nucleotides: TGTGCCAGCAGCTTTGGGGGACCTGAAGCTTTCTTT.

The genes are TRBV7-3 and TRBJ1-1, with TRBD1 identical over 9 bases. V lost 4 bases and J lost 1; bases outside the gene matches: 13. The V gene's germline CDR1 is SGHTA and CDR2 FQGTGA. The CDR3 extends over 18 amino acids. CDR3 DNA sequence: TGTGCCAGCAGCTCCGACCCGGGACAGGGAGCACGGAACACTGAAGCTTTCTTT. It is translated as CASSSDPGQGARNTEAFF.

The CDR3 is CASSHRAGGTGELFF. The CDR3 DNA is TGTGCCAGTTCCCATAGGGCAGGGGGCACCGGGGAGCTGTTTTTT. This chain uses TRBV19 with TRBJ2-2, with 7 bases that match TRBD1. After removal of 8 bases from V and 4 bases from J, the junction contained 10 bases not matched to a gene. The CDR3 has 15 amino acids. Germline V gene lookup returns CDR1 LNHDA and CDR2 SQIVND (reference sequence).

The chain couples TRBV28 to TRBJ2-5; TRBD1 is a possible D gene (6 bases). Germline V gene lookup returns CDR1 MDHEN and CDR2 SYDVKM. Trimming shortened V by 1 base and J by 4 bases, and 16 bases separated the two germline ends. The CDR3 totals 16 residues. The CDR3 protein is CASSLLWGRGGETQYF. DNA for the CDR3: TGTGCCAGCAGTTTATTGTGGGGGCGTGGAGGAGAGACCCAGTACTTC. The complete variable domain, with remaining parts taken from reference TRBV28 and TRBJ2-5, reads DVKVTQSSRYLVKRTGEKVFLECVQDMDHENMFWYRQDPGLGLRLIYFSYDVKMKEKGDIPEGYSVSREKKERFSLILESASTNQTSMYLCASSLLWGRGGETQYFGPGTRLLVL.

The V gene is TRBV29-1, the J gene TRBJ2-1; D gene uncertain. Between the trimmed V and J ends, which lost 6 bases and 10 bases, there was a span of 13 bases. The CDR3 sequence is 11 residues long. Looked up from germline, CDR1 is SQVTM and CDR2 is ANQGSEA. The CDR3: CSVVIAPEQFF. CDR3 DNA: TGCAGCGTCGTTATAGCCCCCGAGCAGTTCTTC.

Concerning this clone itself: Other nucleotide sequences in the sample specify the same CDR3. The rearrangement uses TRBV30 and TRBJ1-1; tentative D call: TRBD1 (5 bases). Per germline, CDR1 GTSNPN and CDR2 SVGIG (reference sequence). CDR3 size: 13 residues. The V end was cut by 3 bases, the J end by 1 base, with 9 bases between. CDR3 nucleotide sequence: TGTGCCTGGAGCAGGGACTCGAACACTGAAGCTTTCTTT. Translating it yields CAWSRDSNTEAFF.